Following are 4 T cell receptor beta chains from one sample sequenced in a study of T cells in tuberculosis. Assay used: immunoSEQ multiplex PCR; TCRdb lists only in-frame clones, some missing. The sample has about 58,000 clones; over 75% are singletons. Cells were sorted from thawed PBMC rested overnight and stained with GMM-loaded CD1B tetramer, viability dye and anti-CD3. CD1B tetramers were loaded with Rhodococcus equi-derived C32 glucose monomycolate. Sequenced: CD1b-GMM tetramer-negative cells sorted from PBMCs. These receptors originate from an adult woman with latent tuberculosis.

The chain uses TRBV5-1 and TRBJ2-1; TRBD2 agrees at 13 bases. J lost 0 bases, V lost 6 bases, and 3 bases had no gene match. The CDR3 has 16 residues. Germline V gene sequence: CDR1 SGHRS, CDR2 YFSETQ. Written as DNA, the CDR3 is TGCGCCAGCAAACTAGCGGGAGGGAGCTCCTACAATGAGCAGTTCTTC. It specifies CASKLAGGSSYNEQFF.

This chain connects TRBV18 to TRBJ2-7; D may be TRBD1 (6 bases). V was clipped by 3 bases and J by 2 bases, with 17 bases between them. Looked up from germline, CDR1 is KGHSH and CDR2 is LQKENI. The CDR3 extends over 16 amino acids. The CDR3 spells CASSPNWQGRPYEQYF. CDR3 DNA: TGTGCCAGCTCACCCAACTGGCAGGGGAGACCCTACGAGCAGTACTTC.

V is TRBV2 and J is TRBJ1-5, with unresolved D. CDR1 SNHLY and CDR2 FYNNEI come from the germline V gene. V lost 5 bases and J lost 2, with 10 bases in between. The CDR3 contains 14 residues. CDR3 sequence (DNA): TGTGCCAGCAGTCCCGATCGGGGCAATCAGCCCCAGCATTTT. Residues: CASSPDRGNQPQHF.

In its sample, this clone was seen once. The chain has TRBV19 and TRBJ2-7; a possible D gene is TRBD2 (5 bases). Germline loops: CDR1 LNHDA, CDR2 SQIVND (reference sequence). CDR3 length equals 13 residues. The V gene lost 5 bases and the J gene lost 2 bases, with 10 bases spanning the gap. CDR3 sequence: CASSGLTTYEQYF. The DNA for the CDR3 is TGTGCCAGTAGTGGGCTGACTACCTACGAGCAGTACTTC.